The clone carrying this TCR beta chain was detected a few times. Uncontrolled infection, other autoimmune disease, pregnancy or lactation excluded patients. This entry is derived from a study of T cells in Graves' hyperthyroidism and ophthalmopathy. From RNA transcripts, TCR beta CDR3 regions were amplified. Carried out on the TCR CDR3, a first-round RT-PCR used the HTBI primer set. TCRdb reprocessed the multiplex PCR reads with MiXCR, giving one entry per CDR3 protein. The sample carries about 410,000 distinct CDR3 sequences, under 15% recorded once. Per the germline V gene, CDR1 is MNHNS and CDR2 is SASEGT. This CDR3 is built from 16 residues. Trimming took 5 bases from V and 5 from J, leaving 18 bases between them.

The J gene is TRBJ1-4, the V gene TRBV6-1; D may be TRBD1 (6 bases). The origin of this receptor is a man younger than 30 with Graves' ophthalmopathy. Sequenced: blood. The CDR3 spells CASSYRVWAGNEKLFF. The CDR3 coding sequence is TGTGCCAGCAGTTACAGGGTTTGGGCAGGGAATGAAAAACTGTTTTTT.